This T cell receptor (beta chain) emerged from a study of shared clonotypes between healthy human individuals. Method: immunoSEQ multiplex PCR; TCRdb's copy keeps in-frame clones and lacks some. The table records around 200,000 clones, about 68% of them present only once. Trimming took off 1 base at V and 5 bases at J, with 13 bases between the two ends. Germline-derived CDR1 and CDR2 are SGHRS and YFSETQ. The CDR3 is 14 amino acids. This clone came up many times. CD4+ cells were split into CD45RA+ naive and CD45RA-negative memory subsets. The V and J genes are TRBV5-1 and TRBJ2-7; possible D gene TRBD1, 7 bases. The origin of this receptor is a man aged 25-45 years in good health. Specimen: memory CD4+ T cells sorted from blood. Indicated subset: CD45RA-negative fraction. The CDR3 DNA reads as TGCGCCAGCAGCTTGTACCAGGGGGAGGACGAGCAGTACTTC. It translates to CASSLYQGEDEQYF.